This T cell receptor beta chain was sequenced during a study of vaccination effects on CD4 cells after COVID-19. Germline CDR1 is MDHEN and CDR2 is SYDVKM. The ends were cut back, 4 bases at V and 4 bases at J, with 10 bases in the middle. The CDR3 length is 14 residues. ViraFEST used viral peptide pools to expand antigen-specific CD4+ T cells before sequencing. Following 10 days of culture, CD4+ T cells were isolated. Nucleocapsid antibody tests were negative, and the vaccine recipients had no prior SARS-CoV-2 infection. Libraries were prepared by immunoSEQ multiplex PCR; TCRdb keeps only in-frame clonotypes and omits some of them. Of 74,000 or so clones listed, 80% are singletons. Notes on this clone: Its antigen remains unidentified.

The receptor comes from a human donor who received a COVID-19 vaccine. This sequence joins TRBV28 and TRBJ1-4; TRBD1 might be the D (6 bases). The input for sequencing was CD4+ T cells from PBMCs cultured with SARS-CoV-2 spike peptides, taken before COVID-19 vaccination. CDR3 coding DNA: TGTGCCAGCAGTTCCCAGGGGATTAATGAAAAACTGTTTTTT. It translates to CASSSQGINEKLFF. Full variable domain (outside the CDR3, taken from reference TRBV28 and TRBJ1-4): DVKVTQSSRYLVKRTGEKVFLECVQDMDHENMFWYRQDPGLGLRLIYFSYDVKMKEKGDIPEGYSVSREKKERFSLILESASTNQTSMYLCASSSQGINEKLFFGSGTQLSVL.